This record looks at one TCR beta chain sequence and its context. The source of the sample is a study of blood T cell repertoires in COVID-19. Study details: Samples came from the United States, Italy and Spain, spanning acute and convalescent COVID-19. The analysed material was cDNA or gDNA that came from T cells, B-cell-depleted T cells, or PBMCs.

The V gene's germline CDR1 is LGHDT and CDR2 YNNKEL (reference sequence). Deletions cut 4 bases from V and 4 bases from J, with 17 bases between. The CDR3 contains 16 residues. Profiling relied on immunoSEQ multiplex PCR, and the TCRdb table lists in-frame clones only, not all of them. The top ten clones hold about 6.7% of a sample with tens of thousands of clones, around 83% of them seen once. V and J are TRBV3-1 (or the pseudogene TRBV3-2) and TRBJ1-3; D is possibly TRBD1 (6 bases). This clonotype originated in a human donor in a cohort sampled during active COVID-19. The sample consisted of peripheral blood. The CDR3 region is CASSRSGTTGGNTIYF. The CDR3 DNA follows: TGTGCCAGCAGCCGATCCGGGACAACTGGGGGAAACACCATATATTTT.